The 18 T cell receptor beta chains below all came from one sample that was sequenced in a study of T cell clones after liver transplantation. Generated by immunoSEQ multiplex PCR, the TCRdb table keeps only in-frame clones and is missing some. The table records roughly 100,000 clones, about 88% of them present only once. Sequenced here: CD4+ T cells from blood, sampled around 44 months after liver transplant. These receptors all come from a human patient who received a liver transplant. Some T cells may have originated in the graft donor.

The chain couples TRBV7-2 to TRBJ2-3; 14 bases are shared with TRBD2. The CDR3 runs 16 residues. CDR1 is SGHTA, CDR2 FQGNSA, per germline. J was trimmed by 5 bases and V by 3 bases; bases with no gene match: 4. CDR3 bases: TGTGCCAGCAGCTTGACGACTAGCGGGGGGGTAGATACGCAGTATTTT. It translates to CASSLTTSGGVDTQYF. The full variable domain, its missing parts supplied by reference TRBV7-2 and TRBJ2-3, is GAGVSQSPSNKVTEKGKDVELRCDPISGHTALYWYRQSLGQGLEFLIYFQGNSAPDKSGLPSDRFSAERTGGSVSTLTIQRTQQEDSAVYLCASSLTTSGGVDTQYFGPGTRLTVL.

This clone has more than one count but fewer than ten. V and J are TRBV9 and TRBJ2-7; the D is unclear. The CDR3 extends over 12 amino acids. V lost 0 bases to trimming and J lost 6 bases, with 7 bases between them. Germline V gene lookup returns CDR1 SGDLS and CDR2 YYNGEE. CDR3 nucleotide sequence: TGTGCCAGCAGCGTAGAACACGGCGAGCAGTACTTC. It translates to CASSVEHGEQYF.

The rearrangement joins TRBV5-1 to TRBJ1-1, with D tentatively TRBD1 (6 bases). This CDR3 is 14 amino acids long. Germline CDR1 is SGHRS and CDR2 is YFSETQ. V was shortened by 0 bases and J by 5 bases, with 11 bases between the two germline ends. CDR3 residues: CASSLGQGRTEAFF. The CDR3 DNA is TGCGCCAGCAGCTTGGGTCAGGGGAGGACTGAAGCTTTCTTT.

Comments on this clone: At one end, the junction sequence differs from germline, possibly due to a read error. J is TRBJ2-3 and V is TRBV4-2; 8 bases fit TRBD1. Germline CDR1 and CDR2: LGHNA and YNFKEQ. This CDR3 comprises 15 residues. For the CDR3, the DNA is TGTGCCAGCAACCAACCGGGACAGGACACAGATACGCAGTATTTT. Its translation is CASNQPGQDTDTQYF.

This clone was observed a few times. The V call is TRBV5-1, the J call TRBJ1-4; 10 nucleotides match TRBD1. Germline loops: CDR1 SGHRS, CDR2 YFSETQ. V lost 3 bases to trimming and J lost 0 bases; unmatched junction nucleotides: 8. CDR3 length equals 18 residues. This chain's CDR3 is CASSYTGQGGATNEKLFF. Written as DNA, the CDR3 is TGCGCCAGCAGCTATACAGGACAGGGGGGTGCAACTAATGAAAAACTGTTTTTT.

The CDR3 DNA sequence: TGTGCCAGCAGCCAAGCCCCAGGGGTAGGCTACACCTTC. The encoded protein is CASSQAPGVGYTF. The chain couples TRBV4-2 to TRBJ1-2; D might be TRBD1 (6 bases). This CDR3 comprises 13 residues. Germline V gene lookup returns CDR1 LGHNA and CDR2 YNFKEQ. V was pared by 1 base and J by 8 bases, with 11 bases between.

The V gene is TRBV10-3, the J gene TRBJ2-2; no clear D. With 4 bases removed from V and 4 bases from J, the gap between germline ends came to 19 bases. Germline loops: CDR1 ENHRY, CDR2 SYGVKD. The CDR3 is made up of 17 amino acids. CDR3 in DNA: TGTGCCATCAGTGGGCCCCGGTTAAGCGCGGTCACCGGGGAGCTGTTTTTT. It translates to CAISGPRLSAVTGELFF.

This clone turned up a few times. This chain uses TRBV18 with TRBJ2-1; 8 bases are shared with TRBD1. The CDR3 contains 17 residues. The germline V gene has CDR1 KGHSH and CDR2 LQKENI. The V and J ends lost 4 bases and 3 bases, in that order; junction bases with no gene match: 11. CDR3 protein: CASSLLTGTGNYNEQFF. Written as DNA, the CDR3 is TGTGCCAGCTCACTTCTCACCGGGACAGGTAACTACAATGAGCAGTTCTTC.

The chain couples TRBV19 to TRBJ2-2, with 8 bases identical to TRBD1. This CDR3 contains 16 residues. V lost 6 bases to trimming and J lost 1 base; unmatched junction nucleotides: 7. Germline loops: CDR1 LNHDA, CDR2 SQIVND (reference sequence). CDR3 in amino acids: CASRVPGTGNTGELFF. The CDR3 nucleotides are TGTGCCAGTAGAGTCCCGGGGACAGGGAACACCGGGGAGCTGTTTTTT. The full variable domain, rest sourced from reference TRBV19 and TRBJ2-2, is DGGITQSPKYLFRKEGQNVTLSCEQNLNHDAMYWYRQDPGQGLRLIYYSQIVNDFQKGDIAEGYSVSREKKESFPLTVTSAQKNPTAFYLCASRVPGTGNTGELFFGEGSRLTVL.

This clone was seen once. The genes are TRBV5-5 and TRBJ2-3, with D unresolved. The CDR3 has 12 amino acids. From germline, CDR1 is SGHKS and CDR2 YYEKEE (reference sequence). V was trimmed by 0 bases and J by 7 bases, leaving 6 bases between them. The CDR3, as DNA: TGTGCCAGCAGCTTGGACTCCTATACGCAGTATTTT. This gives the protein CASSLDSYTQYF.

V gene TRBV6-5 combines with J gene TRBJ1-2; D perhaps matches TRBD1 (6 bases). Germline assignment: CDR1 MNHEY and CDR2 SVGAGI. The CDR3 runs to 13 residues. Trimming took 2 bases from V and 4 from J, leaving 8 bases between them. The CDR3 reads CASSYQGSYGYTF. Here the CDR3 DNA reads TGTGCCAGCAGTTACCAGGGGAGCTATGGCTACACCTTC.

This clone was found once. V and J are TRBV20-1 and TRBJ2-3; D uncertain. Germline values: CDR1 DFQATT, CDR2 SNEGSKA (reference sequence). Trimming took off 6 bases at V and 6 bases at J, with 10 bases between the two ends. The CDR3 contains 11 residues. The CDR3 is CSAHRRDTQYF. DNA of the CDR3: TGCAGTGCCCACCGCCGGGATACGCAGTATTTT.

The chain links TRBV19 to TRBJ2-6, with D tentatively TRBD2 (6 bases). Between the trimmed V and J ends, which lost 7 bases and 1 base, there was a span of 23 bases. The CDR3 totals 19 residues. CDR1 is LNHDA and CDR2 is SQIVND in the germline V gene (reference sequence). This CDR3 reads CASINHGGLRLSGANVLTF. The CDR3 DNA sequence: TGTGCCAGTATCAACCATGGGGGACTCCGCCTGTCTGGGGCCAACGTCCTGACTTTC.

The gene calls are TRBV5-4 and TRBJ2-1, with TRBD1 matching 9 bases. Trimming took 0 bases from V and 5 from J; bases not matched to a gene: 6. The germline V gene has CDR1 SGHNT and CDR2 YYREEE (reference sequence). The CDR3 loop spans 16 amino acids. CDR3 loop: CASSLAAGQGNNEQFF. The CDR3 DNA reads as TGTGCCAGCAGCTTGGCCGCTGGACAGGGGAACAATGAGCAGTTCTTC.

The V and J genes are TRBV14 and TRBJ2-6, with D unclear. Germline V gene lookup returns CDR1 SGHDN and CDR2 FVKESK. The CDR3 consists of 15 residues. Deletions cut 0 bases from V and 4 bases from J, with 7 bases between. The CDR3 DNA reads TGTGCCAGCAGCCAAGATAGGGCGGGGGCCAACGTCCTGACTTTC. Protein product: CASSQDRAGANVLTF. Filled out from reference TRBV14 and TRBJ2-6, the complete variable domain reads EAGVTQFPSHSVIEKGQTVTLRCDPISGHDNLYWYRRVMGKEIKFLLHFVKESKQDESGMPNNRFLAERTGGTYSTLKVQPAELEDSGVYFCASSQDRAGANVLTFGAGSRLTVL.

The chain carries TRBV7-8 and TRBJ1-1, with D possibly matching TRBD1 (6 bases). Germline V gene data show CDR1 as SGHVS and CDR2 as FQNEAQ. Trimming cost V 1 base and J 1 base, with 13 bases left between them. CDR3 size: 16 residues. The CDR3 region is CASSLGDNSWNTEAFF. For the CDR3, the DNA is TGTGCCAGCAGCTTAGGGGACAACAGCTGGAACACTGAAGCTTTCTTT.

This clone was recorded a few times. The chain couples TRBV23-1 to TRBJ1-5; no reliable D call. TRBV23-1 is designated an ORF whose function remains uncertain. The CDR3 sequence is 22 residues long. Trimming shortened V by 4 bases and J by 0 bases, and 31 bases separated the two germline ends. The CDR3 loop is CASSRHLGEGYAPNNSNQPQHF. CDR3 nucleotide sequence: TGCGCCAGCAGTCGCCACCTCGGGGAGGGTTACGCACCCAACAATAGCAATCAGCCCCAGCATTTT.

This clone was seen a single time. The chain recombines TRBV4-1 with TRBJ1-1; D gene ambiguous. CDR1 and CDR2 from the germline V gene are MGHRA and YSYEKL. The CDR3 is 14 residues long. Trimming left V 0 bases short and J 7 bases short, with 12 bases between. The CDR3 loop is CASSQDPQRVEAFF. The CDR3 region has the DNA TGCGCCAGCAGCCAAGATCCACAGAGGGTTGAAGCTTTCTTT.